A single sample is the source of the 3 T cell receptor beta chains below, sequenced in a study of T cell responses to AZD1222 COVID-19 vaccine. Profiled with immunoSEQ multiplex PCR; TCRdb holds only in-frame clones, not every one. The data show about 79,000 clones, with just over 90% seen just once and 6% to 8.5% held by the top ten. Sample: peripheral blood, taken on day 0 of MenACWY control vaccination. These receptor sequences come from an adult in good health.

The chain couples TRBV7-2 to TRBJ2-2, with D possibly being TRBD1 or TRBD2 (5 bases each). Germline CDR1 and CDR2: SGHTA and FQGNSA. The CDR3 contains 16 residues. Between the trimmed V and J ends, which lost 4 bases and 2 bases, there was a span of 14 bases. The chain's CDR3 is CASSWQGGGNTGELFF. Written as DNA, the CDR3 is TGTGCCAGCAGCTGGCAGGGTGGGGGAAACACCGGGGAGCTGTTTTTT.

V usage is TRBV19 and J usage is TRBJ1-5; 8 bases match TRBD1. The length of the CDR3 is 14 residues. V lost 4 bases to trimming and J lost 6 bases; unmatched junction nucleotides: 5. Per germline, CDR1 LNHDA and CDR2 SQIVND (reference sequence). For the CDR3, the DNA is TGTGCCAGTAGTACTGACAGGGGCGGTCAGCCCCAGCATTTT. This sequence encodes CASSTDRGGQPQHF.

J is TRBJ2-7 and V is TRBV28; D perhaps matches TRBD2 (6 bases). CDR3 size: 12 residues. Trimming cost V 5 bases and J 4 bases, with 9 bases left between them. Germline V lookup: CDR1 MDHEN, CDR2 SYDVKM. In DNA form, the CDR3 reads TGTGCCAGCAGTCACCTAGCGTACGAGCAGTACTTC. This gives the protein CASSHLAYEQYF.